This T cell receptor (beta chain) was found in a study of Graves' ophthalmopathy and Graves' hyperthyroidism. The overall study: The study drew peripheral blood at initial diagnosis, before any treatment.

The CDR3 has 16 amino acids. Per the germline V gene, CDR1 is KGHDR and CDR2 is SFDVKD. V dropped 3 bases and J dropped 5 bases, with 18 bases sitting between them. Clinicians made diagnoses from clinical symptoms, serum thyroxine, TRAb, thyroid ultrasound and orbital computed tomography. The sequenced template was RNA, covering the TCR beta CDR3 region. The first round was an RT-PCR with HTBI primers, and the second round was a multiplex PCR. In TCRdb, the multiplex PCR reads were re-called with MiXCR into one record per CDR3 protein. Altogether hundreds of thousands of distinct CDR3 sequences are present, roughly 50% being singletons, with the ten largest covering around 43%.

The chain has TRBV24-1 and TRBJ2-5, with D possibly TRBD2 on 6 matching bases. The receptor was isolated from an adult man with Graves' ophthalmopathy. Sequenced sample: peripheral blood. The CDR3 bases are TGTGCCACCAGTGATGGGGAGCACGGGGGATATGAGACCCAGTACTTC. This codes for CATSDGEHGGYETQYF.